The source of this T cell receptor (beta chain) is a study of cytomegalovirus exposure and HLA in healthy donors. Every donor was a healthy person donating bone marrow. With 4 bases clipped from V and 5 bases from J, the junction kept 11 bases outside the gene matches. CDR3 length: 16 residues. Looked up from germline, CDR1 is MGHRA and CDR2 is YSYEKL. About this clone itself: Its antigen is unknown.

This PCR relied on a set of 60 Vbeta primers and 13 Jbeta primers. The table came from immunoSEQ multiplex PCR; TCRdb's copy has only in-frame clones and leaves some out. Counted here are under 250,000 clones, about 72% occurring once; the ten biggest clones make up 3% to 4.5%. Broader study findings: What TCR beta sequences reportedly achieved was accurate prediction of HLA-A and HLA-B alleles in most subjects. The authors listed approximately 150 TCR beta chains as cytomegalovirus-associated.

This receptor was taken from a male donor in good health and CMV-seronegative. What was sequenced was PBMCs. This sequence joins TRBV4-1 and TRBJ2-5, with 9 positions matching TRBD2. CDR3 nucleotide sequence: TGCGCCAGCAGCCCTCGGCGGGCGGGAGGGACTGAGACCCAGTACTTC. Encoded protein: CASSPRRAGGTETQYF.